Below, 27 T cell receptor beta chains from the same sample are listed, as sequenced in a study of shared clonotypes between healthy human individuals. Profiled with immunoSEQ multiplex PCR; TCRdb holds only in-frame clones, not every one. The top ten clones hold roughly 24% of a sample with approximately 100,000 clones, approximately 70% of them seen once. Sequenced input: memory CD8+ T cells sorted from blood. Subset specified: CD45RO+ cells pooled with CCR7-negative TemRA cells. Receptor source: a woman aged 30 to 39 in good health.

The rearrangement joins TRBV15 to TRBJ2-5; maybe TRBD1 (5 bases). The germline V gene encodes CDR1 LNHNV and CDR2 YYDKDF (reference sequence). Trimming removed 3 bases from V and 0 bases from J, with 11 bases in between. The CDR3 has 15 residues. The CDR3 coding sequence is TGTGCCACCAGCAGGGGAACAGGAGACCAAGAGACCCAGTACTTC. This translates into CATSRGTGDQETQYF.

Here the CDR3 DNA reads TGCGCCAGCAGCCAAGATAACACCCAAGAGACCCAGTACTTC. This encodes CASSQDNTQETQYF. The chain links TRBV4-1 to TRBJ2-5, with D hard to call. Trimming pared 0 bases from V and 1 base from J, leaving 6 bases between. Germline-derived CDR1 and CDR2 are MGHRA and YSYEKL. This CDR3 spans 14 amino acids.

This clone was seen only once. The rearrangement joins TRBV28 to TRBJ2-7, with 9 nucleotides matching TRBD2. CDR3 size: 14 residues. Germline lookup yields CDR1 MDHEN and CDR2 SYDVKM. V lost 4 bases and J lost 6; bases outside the gene matches: 7. The CDR3 sequence: CASSSREGLSEQYF. CDR3 in DNA: TGTGCCAGCAGTTCGCGGGAGGGCCTTAGCGAGCAGTACTTC. The full variable domain, in which reference TRBV28 and TRBJ2-7 provide the parts outside the CDR3, is DVKVTQSSRYLVKRTGEKVFLECVQDMDHENMFWYRQDPGLGLRLIYFSYDVKMKEKGDIPEGYSVSREKKERFSLILESASTNQTSMYLCASSSREGLSEQYFGPGTRLTVT.

This clone was recorded only once. This rearrangement joins TRBV2 to TRBJ2-7, with 7 bases that match TRBD1. Trimming removed 6 bases from V and 2 bases from J; junction bases left unmatched: 4. The CDR3 loop spans 13 amino acids. Germline V gene lookup returns CDR1 SNHLY and CDR2 FYNNEI. The CDR3 DNA sequence: TGTGCCAGCAGACGGACAGGAGCCTACGAGCAGTACTTC. It translates to CASRRTGAYEQYF.

The chain recombines TRBV27 with TRBJ1-5; weak D call: TRBD1 (6 bases). This CDR3 contains 12 residues. Trimming removed 7 bases from V and 7 bases from J, with 11 bases in between. CDR1 is MNHEY, CDR2 SMNVEV, per germline (reference sequence). CDR3 sequence reads: CASKIQGQPQHF. In DNA, the CDR3 is TGTGCCAGCAAGATACAGGGACAGCCCCAGCATTTT.

The chain links TRBV28 to TRBJ2-5; D is unclear. Germline CDR1 MDHEN, CDR2 SYDVKM. This CDR3 is 15 amino acids long. V dropped 4 bases and J dropped 1 base, with 13 bases sitting between them. CDR3 loop: CASSYLAISQETQYF. For the CDR3, the DNA is TGTGCCAGCAGTTACCTCGCTATCTCCCAAGAGACCCAGTACTTC.

V is TRBV18 and J is TRBJ2-7; D not resolved. V lost 3 bases and J lost 2, with 14 bases in between. The CDR3 runs 15 residues. Germline loops: CDR1 KGHSH, CDR2 LQKENI. The CDR3 loop reads CASSPGSDVPYEQYF. The DNA of the CDR3 is TGTGCCAGCTCACCCGGTTCCGACGTACCCTACGAGCAGTACTTC.

The chain recombines TRBV7-2 with TRBJ1-2; TRBD1 agrees at 9 bases. The CDR3 loop spans 15 amino acids. Trimming took 5 bases from V and 4 from J; bases not matched to a gene: 8. CDR1 is SGHTA and CDR2 is FQGNSA in the germline V gene. The DNA of the CDR3 is TGTGCCAGCAGCACCTCCGGGACAGGGAGCTATGGCTACACCTTC. Its translation: CASSTSGTGSYGYTF.

The chain has TRBV28 and TRBJ2-7; 10 positions agree with TRBD2. The length of the CDR3 is 13 residues. Germline assignment: CDR1 MDHEN and CDR2 SYDVKM. V dropped 6 bases and J dropped 3; count of bases not matched to a gene: 2. The CDR3 sequence: CASRGTSDYEQYF. The DNA for the CDR3 is TGTGCCAGCAGGGGGACTAGCGACTACGAGCAGTACTTC.

This clone was seen only a few times. The V and J genes are TRBV27 and TRBJ1-1, with D hard to call. The V end lost 3 bases, the J end lost 6 bases, and 11 bases lay between the germline ends. The V gene's germline CDR1 is MNHEY and CDR2 SMNVEV (reference sequence). This CDR3 region has 13 residues. In DNA form, the CDR3 reads TGTGCCAGCAGTTTGGTATGGGAGGCTGAAGCTTTCTTT. Encoded protein: CASSLVWEAEAFF.

The gene calls are TRBV6-6 and TRBJ1-3; possible D gene TRBD1, 6 bases. This CDR3 contains 14 residues. Between the trimmed V and J ends, which lost 4 bases and 4 bases, there was a span of 11 bases. In germline, CDR1 is MNHNY, CDR2 SVGAGI (reference sequence). CDR3 amino acids: CASSSTGIGNTIYF. In DNA form, the CDR3 reads TGTGCCAGCAGTTCCACAGGGATCGGAAACACCATATATTTT.

The chain is built from TRBV27 and TRBJ2-7; 10 bases align to TRBD2. Trimming took 8 bases from V and 4 from J; bases not matched to a gene: 5. The germline CDR1 and CDR2 sequences are MNHEY and SMNVEV (reference sequence). CDR3 size: 13 residues. As DNA, the CDR3 is TGTGCCAGCGGCCGGACTAGCGGTTACGAGCAGTACTTC. Its translation: CASGRTSGYEQYF.

A word on this clone: A far larger clone is one base from this, pointing to a likely read error. The chain couples TRBV29-1 to TRBJ2-7, with D possibly being TRBD1 (6 bases). V lost 4 bases to trimming and J lost 1 base, with 8 bases between them. This CDR3 has 12 amino acids. The germline CDR1 and CDR2 sequences are SQVTM and ANQGSEA. CDR3 coding DNA: TGCAGCGTTGGGACAGTGTCCTACGAGCAGTACTTC. Translation gives CSVGTVSYEQYF.

There are many counts of this clone. The rearrangement joins TRBV6-6 to TRBJ1-5; TRBD1 might be the D (6 bases). Germline CDR1 is MNHNY and CDR2 is SVGAGI (reference sequence). V was clipped by 1 base and J by 5 bases, with 12 bases between them. The CDR3 is made up of 15 amino acids. CDR3 amino acids: CASSYFRQADQPQHF. The DNA for the CDR3 is TGTGCCAGCAGTTACTTCCGACAGGCCGATCAGCCCCAGCATTTT.

Turning to this clone: Other DNA sequences in this sample translate to the same CDR3. The rearrangement links TRBV2 to TRBJ1-1; TRBD1 might be the D (5 bases). The CDR3 spans 13 residues. The V gene's germline CDR1 is SNHLY and CDR2 FYNNEI. V lost 3 bases, J lost 6 bases, and 11 bases lay in between. CDR3 loop: CASSEGGRAEAFF. The CDR3 DNA reads TGTGCCAGCAGTGAGGGGGGGAGGGCTGAAGCTTTCTTT. The entire variable domain, with the rest obtained from reference TRBV2 and TRBJ1-1, is as follows: EPEVTQTPSHQVTQMGQEVILRCVPISNHLYFYWYRQILGQKVEFLVSFYNNEISEKSEIFDDQFSVERPDGSNFTLKIRSTKLEDSAMYFCASSEGGRAEAFFGQGTRLTVV.

CDR3 region: CASSTPGEAQYF. The CDR3 nucleotides are TGTGCCAGCAGCACCCCGGGGGAGGCCCAGTACTTC. The chain is built from TRBV7-1 and TRBJ2-5; D is perhaps TRBD2 (6 bases). TRBV7-1 counts as an open reading frame of uncertain function. Deletions cut 5 bases from V and 9 bases from J, with 13 bases between. The CDR3 loop spans 12 amino acids.

The chain links TRBV28 to TRBJ1-5; D is uncertain. The germline gives CDR1 MDHEN, CDR2 SYDVKM. V was pared by 5 bases and J by 6 bases, with 23 bases between. This CDR3 has 17 residues. The DNA of the CDR3 is TGTGCCAGCAGTCTTCGTGGAGGGTTTCATCCTTTTCAGCCCCAGCATTTT. This translates into CASSLRGGFHPFQPQHF.

This sequence joins TRBV29-1 and TRBJ1-2, with D tentatively TRBD1 (6 bases). This CDR3 spans 18 amino acids. CDR1 is SQVTM, CDR2 ANQGSEA, per germline. The V and J ends lost 4 bases and 3 bases respectively, with 27 bases between them. CDR3 in DNA: TGCAGCGTTGTGACTTGGGACGGCCTTGAAGGGGGGGACTATGGCTACACCTTC. It encodes CSVVTWDGLEGGDYGYTF.

The CDR3 sequence is CASDTGQMNTEAFF. DNA of the CDR3: TGTGCCAGTGATACGGGACAGATGAACACTGAAGCTTTCTTT. This sequence joins TRBV19 and TRBJ1-1; the match to TRBD1 covers 7 bases. There are 14 residues in the CDR3. J lost 0 bases, V lost 8 bases, and 6 bases had no gene match. The V gene's germline CDR1 is LNHDA and CDR2 SQIVND (reference sequence).

This clone was observed at least ten times. V and J are TRBV29-1 and TRBJ2-1; D remains ambiguous. V lost 6 bases and J 0 bases, leaving 21 bases between the germline ends. This CDR3 comprises 17 residues. Germline CDR1 reads SQVTM; CDR2 reads ANQGSEA. The CDR3: CSVVDATGRSSYNEQFF. The CDR3 coding sequence is TGCAGCGTCGTAGATGCGACGGGCCGGAGCTCCTACAATGAGCAGTTCTTC.

The chain joins TRBV2 to TRBJ2-7, with D tentatively TRBD2 (5 bases). Germline V gene sequence: CDR1 SNHLY, CDR2 FYNNEI. V was cut by 2 bases and J by 10 bases, with 18 bases left in between. The CDR3 is 14 residues long. The CDR3 nucleotides read TGTGCCAGCAGTGAAACGGGCTCGGGATTGCGACAGTACTTC. As protein: CASSETGSGLRQYF. Full variable domain (missing parts from reference TRBV2 and TRBJ2-7): EPEVTQTPSHQVTQMGQEVILRCVPISNHLYFYWYRQILGQKVEFLVSFYNNEISEKSEIFDDQFSVERPDGSNFTLKIRSTKLEDSAMYFCASSETGSGLRQYFGPGTRLTVT.

The CDR3 DNA is TGTGCCAGCAGCCCCCATCCGGGAGCTAACTATGGCTACACCTTC. This sequence encodes CASSPHPGANYGYTF. V and J are TRBV7-9 and TRBJ1-2; D ambiguous. CDR3 length equals 15 residues. Per the germline V gene, CDR1 is SEHNR and CDR2 is FQNEAQ (reference sequence). Trimming pared 5 bases from V and 0 bases from J, leaving 13 bases between.

The V gene is TRBV19, the J gene TRBJ1-1; the D gene is possibly TRBD1 (6 bases). With 5 bases removed from V and 4 bases from J, the gap between germline ends came to 14 bases. The CDR3 loop spans 14 amino acids. CDR1 is LNHDA and CDR2 is SQIVND in the germline V gene (reference sequence). CDR3: CASSLTGMFTEAFF. Written as DNA, the CDR3 is TGTGCCAGTAGTCTAACAGGGATGTTCACTGAAGCTTTCTTT.

The chain has TRBV7-9 and TRBJ2-7; D possibly corresponds to TRBD1 (7 bases). The CDR3 consists of 14 residues. Germline-derived CDR1 and CDR2 are SEHNR and FQNEAQ (reference sequence). V gave up 5 bases and J gave up 0 bases, with 11 bases separating them. In DNA form, the CDR3 reads TGTGCCAGCAGCGCCAGGGGGGACTCCTACGAGCAGTACTTC. Its protein is CASSARGDSYEQYF.

This clone was observed a handful of times. The CDR3 loop is CASSLADTGELFF. The DNA for the CDR3 is TGTGCCAGCAGCTTAGCTGACACCGGGGAGCTGTTTTTT. The gene calls are TRBV11-2 and TRBJ2-2; D unresolved. Per germline, CDR1 SGHAT and CDR2 FQNNGV. CDR3 length: 13 residues. The germline V and J ends were trimmed by 1 base and 3 bases, with 3 bases remaining between them.

The V call is TRBV4-1, the J call TRBJ2-7, with D hard to call. The length of the CDR3 is 15 residues. Per germline, CDR1 MGHRA and CDR2 YSYEKL. V shed 0 bases and J shed 3 bases, with 12 bases lying between them. The CDR3 loop reads CASSQDEGRSYEQYF. CDR3 nucleotide sequence: TGCGCCAGCAGCCAAGACGAAGGACGGAGCTACGAGCAGTACTTC.

The V and J genes are TRBV29-1 and TRBJ2-1; perhaps TRBD2 as D (7 bases). The germline V and J ends were trimmed by 4 bases and 9 bases, with 13 bases remaining between them. CDR1 and CDR2 (germline): SQVTM, ANQGSEA. The CDR3 is 12 amino acids. CDR3 amino acids: CSVGAGEGEQFF. In nucleotides, the CDR3 is TGCAGCGTTGGAGCAGGGGAGGGTGAGCAGTTCTTC.